The rows below give T cell receptor beta chains drawn from one sample of a study of OX40 agonist ivuxolimab in advanced cancers. Profiled with immunoSEQ multiplex PCR; TCRdb holds only in-frame clones, not every one. The sample contains under 100,000 clones, about 80% of which appear only once. This specimen consisted of CD4+ or CD8+ T cells sorted from blood, obtained in a trial of the OX40 agonist ivuxolimab. The source is an adult with an advanced solid tumor such as melanoma, head and neck, liver or kidney cancer. The CDR3 runs from the conserved cysteine through the conserved F or W. A D gene is named only where the DNA matches it firmly. A clone size is listed for some rows: how often the clone was seen (once, few, many), or a class if it is expanded.

d_gene: TRBD1
abundance: -
v_gene: TRBV27
j_gene: TRBJ1-1
CDR3nt: TGTGCCAGCAGTGGTTCGTGGACAGGGGCTACTGAAGCTTTCTTT
CDR3aa: CASSGSWTGATEAFF

d_gene: TRBD1
abundance: -
v_gene: TRBV28
j_gene: TRBJ1-5
CDR3nt: TGTGCCATTTCGGGGACAGGGGGCCTATTTGGGCCCCAGCATTTT
CDR3aa: CAISGTGGLFGPQHF

d_gene: -
abundance: few
v_gene: TRBV11-2
j_gene: TRBJ2-1
CDR3nt: TGTGCCAGCAGCAAACTCCGGCGAAATGAGCAGTTCTTC
CDR3aa: CASSKLRRNEQFF

d_gene: TRBD1
abundance: -
v_gene: TRBV19
j_gene: TRBJ2-7
CDR3nt: TGTGCCAGTAGTCCAGGACAGGGTTTCGACGAGCAGTACTTC
CDR3aa: CASSPGQGFDEQYF

d_gene: -
abundance: -
v_gene: TRBV10-3
j_gene: TRBJ1-1
CDR3nt: TGTGCCATCAGAAGGGGGGCTGGGAACACTGAAGCTTTCTTT
CDR3aa: CAIRRGAGNTEAFF

d_gene: TRBD1
abundance: -
v_gene: TRBV4-2
j_gene: TRBJ2-7
CDR3nt: TGTGCCAGCAGCTTGGACAGGGGCCGAGAGCAGTACTTC
CDR3aa: CASSLDRGREQYF

d_gene: -
abundance: -
v_gene: TRBV7-9
j_gene: TRBJ2-1
CDR3nt: TGTGCCAGCAGCCTCCCCGGCGGTGAGCAGTTCTTC
CDR3aa: CASSLPGGEQFF

d_gene: TRBD1
abundance: many
v_gene: TRBV11-2
j_gene: TRBJ2-7
CDR3nt: TGTGCCAGCAGCTTAGAAGCGACAGGGACCTACGAGCAGTACTTC
CDR3aa: CASSLEATGTYEQYF

d_gene: TRBD1
abundance: -
v_gene: TRBV2
j_gene: TRBJ1-2
CDR3nt: TGTGCCAGTGTTCGGGACAGGGGGCCCTATGGCTACACCTTC
CDR3aa: CASVRDRGPYGYTF

d_gene: TRBD2
abundance: -
v_gene: TRBV7-9
j_gene: TRBJ2-3
CDR3nt: TGTGCCAGCAGCCGCCACAGCGGGAGAAGCACAGATACGCAGTATTTT
CDR3aa: CASSRHSGRSTDTQYF

d_gene: -
abundance: -
v_gene: TRBV2
j_gene: TRBJ2-3
CDR3nt: TGTGCCAGCAATGTATGGCCGCAGTATTTT
CDR3aa: CASNVWPQYF

d_gene: -
abundance: -
v_gene: TRBV4-3
j_gene: TRBJ1-6
CDR3nt: TGCGCCAGCAGCCAAGTAGGGAACAGGGCTTCACCCCTCCACTTT
CDR3aa: CASSQVGNRASPLHF

d_gene: -
abundance: -
v_gene: TRBV27
j_gene: TRBJ2-1
CDR3nt: TGTGCCAGCAGTTTATCCGGGAACAATGAGCAGTTCTTC
CDR3aa: CASSLSGNNEQFF

d_gene: -
abundance: -
v_gene: TRBV5-4
j_gene: TRBJ2-3
CDR3nt: TGTGCCAGCAGCTTGTCTGGGGGGCAGCCCACAGATACGCAGTATTTT
CDR3aa: CASSLSGGQPTDTQYF

d_gene: TRBD1
abundance: once
v_gene: TRBV19
j_gene: TRBJ1-2
CDR3nt: TGTGCCACGAGGACAGGGACTGGCTACACCTTC
CDR3aa: CATRTGTGYTF

d_gene: TRBD1
abundance: -
v_gene: TRBV19
j_gene: TRBJ1-2
CDR3nt: TGTGCCAGTAGTACCAGGGGGGCTGGCTACACCTTC
CDR3aa: CASSTRGAGYTF

d_gene: -
abundance: -
v_gene: TRBV9
j_gene: TRBJ2-7
CDR3nt: TGTGCCAGCAGCGTAGAAAACAGCTACGAGCAGTACTTC
CDR3aa: CASSVENSYEQYF

d_gene: -
abundance: -
v_gene: TRBV29-1
j_gene: TRBJ2-5
CDR3nt: TGCAGCGTCGGTCGGTCAGAGACCCAGTACTTC
CDR3aa: CSVGRSETQYF

d_gene: -
abundance: -
v_gene: TRBV6-5
j_gene: TRBJ2-2
CDR3nt: TGTGCCACCTATAACAGGGATACCGGGGAGCTGTTTTTT
CDR3aa: CATYNRDTGELFF

d_gene: -
abundance: -
v_gene: TRBV9
j_gene: TRBJ1-3
CDR3nt: TGTGCCAGCGGTGGGGGCCAAACCTCTGGAAACACCATATATTTT
CDR3aa: CASGGGQTSGNTIYF

d_gene: TRBD1
abundance: -
v_gene: TRBV7-9
j_gene: TRBJ1-1
CDR3nt: TGTGCCAGCAGCGAAAGGACAGGATTGAACACTGAAGCTTTCTTT
CDR3aa: CASSERTGLNTEAFF

d_gene: -
abundance: -
v_gene: TRBV30
j_gene: TRBJ2-7
CDR3nt: TGTGCCTGGACCCGGGGCGGCGGATTCTACGAGCAGTACTTC
CDR3aa: CAWTRGGGFYEQYF